One and the same sample provided the 14 T cell receptor beta chains below, sequenced in a study of shared clonotypes between healthy human individuals (dated by TCRdb to the early 2020s). The library was built by means of the immunoSEQ multiplex PCR assay. Imported from immuneACCESS, the table was reduced by TCRdb to in-frame sequences with V and J called. These copies leave out some clones; in studies compared against another copy, an unresolved V gene accounts for under half, and the cause of the remainder is not known. The sample table shows around 510,000 clones, and about 96% are seen once. The top ten hold around 0.067% of the sample. Sequences were obtained from naive CD4+ T cells sorted from blood. The intended sense of this specimen's cell subset or site label: CD45RA+ positively selected. The origin of the receptors is a young woman in good health.

A remark on this clone: Other DNA sequences within the sample encode an identical CDR3. The chain is built from TRBV28 and TRBJ2-7; the D call may be TRBD1 or TRBD2 (6 bases each). The CDR3 covers 15 residues. Germline CDR1 MDHEN, CDR2 SYDVKM. V lost 6 bases and J 2 bases, leaving 17 bases between the germline ends. Here the CDR3 DNA reads TGTGCCAGCAGCTCCGGGACTGAGGGGGCCTACGAGCAGTACTTC. Amino acids: CASSSGTEGAYEQYF.

The chain carries TRBV10-1 and TRBJ1-2; D is possibly TRBD1 (6 bases). Germline V lookup: CDR1 WNHNN, CDR2 SYGVQD (reference sequence). The CDR3 is made up of 13 amino acids. Trimming removed 2 bases from V and 4 bases from J, with 8 bases in between. The CDR3 sequence is CASSEQGPYGYTF. Here the CDR3 DNA reads TGCGCCAGCAGTGAGCAGGGGCCCTATGGCTACACCTTC.

The V call is TRBV12-5, the J call TRBJ1-5, with D unresolved. The CDR3 is 13 residues long. Germline CDR1 LGHNT, CDR2 FRNRAP. With 1 base removed from V and 4 bases from J, the gap between germline ends came to 5 bases. The CDR3 DNA reads TGTGCTAGTGGTTTGGATCGGAATCAGCCCCAGCATTTT. Translating gives CASGLDRNQPQHF.

This clone was recorded only once. The chain is built from TRBV7-9 and TRBJ1-4, with 8 bases that match TRBD1. The CDR3 covers 17 residues. Looked up from germline, CDR1 is SEHNR and CDR2 is FQNEAQ (reference sequence). Germline trimming cut 5 bases from V and 8 bases from J; bases unmatched to any gene: 16. CDR3 amino acids: CASSDDRGGLVREKLFF. CDR3 bases: TGTGCCAGCAGCGATGACAGGGGAGGGCTTGTGAGGGAAAAACTGTTTTTT.

Turning to this clone: The same CDR3 also results from other DNA sequences found in this sample. As DNA, the CDR3 is TGTGCCAGCAGCGCGGGACAGGGCAATCAGCCCCAGCATTTT. Translated: CASSAGQGNQPQHF. The J gene is TRBJ1-5, the V gene TRBV2; 8 nucleotides match TRBD1. Germline trimming cut 6 bases from V and 2 bases from J; bases unmatched to any gene: 3. CDR3 length: 14 amino acids. Germline lookup yields CDR1 SNHLY and CDR2 FYNNEI.

The chain combines TRBV11-2 with TRBJ2-7, with 8 bases fitting TRBD2. The V and J ends lost 4 bases and 4 bases, in that order; junction bases with no gene match: 12. CDR1 SGHAT and CDR2 FQNNGV come from the germline V gene. This CDR3 spans 16 amino acids. CDR3 protein: CASSWGAGGAGYEQYF. The CDR3 nucleotides read TGTGCCAGCAGCTGGGGAGCCGGGGGGGCAGGGTACGAGCAGTACTTC.

The gene calls are TRBV27 and TRBJ2-1; 11 nucleotides line up with TRBD1. The V segment lost 5 bases and the J segment 4 bases; nucleotides outside the gene matches: 1. CDR1 and CDR2 (germline): MNHEY, SMNVEV (reference sequence). The CDR3 is 14 amino acids. This CDR3 is CASSGTGGYNEQFF. The CDR3 DNA reads as TGTGCCAGCAGTGGGACAGGGGGATACAATGAGCAGTTCTTC.

The gene calls are TRBV5-1 and TRBJ2-1, with 7 positions matching TRBD2. V gave up 4 bases and J gave up 7 bases; unmatched junction bases: 11. CDR1 SGHRS and CDR2 YFSETQ come from the germline V gene. This CDR3 comprises 15 residues. This chain's CDR3 is CASSPSGAVGNEQFF. The CDR3 DNA sequence: TGCGCCAGCAGCCCAAGCGGGGCGGTAGGGAATGAGCAGTTCTTC.

The V and J genes are TRBV29-1 and TRBJ2-5, with D possibly matching TRBD2 (6 bases). Per the germline V gene, CDR1 is SQVTM and CDR2 is ANQGSEA. There are 13 residues in the CDR3. V lost 7 bases to trimming and J lost 1 base, with 13 bases between them. The CDR3 DNA follows: TGCAGCGCCAGGAGGAGGGGCCAAGAGACCCAGTACTTC. Translated, it gives CSARRRGQETQYF.

This chain connects TRBV19 to TRBJ2-5; weak D call: TRBD1 (6 bases). This CDR3 has 15 residues. V lost 1 base, J lost 1 base, and 10 bases lay in between. CDR1 is LNHDA and CDR2 is SQIVND in the germline V gene (reference sequence). Written as DNA, the CDR3 is TGTGCCAGTAGTATAGTGGGGGCAGGCCAAGAGACCCAGTACTTC. This gives the protein CASSIVGAGQETQYF.

J is TRBJ2-1 and V is TRBV20-1; tentative D call: TRBD1 (5 bases). Germline CDR1 and CDR2: DFQATT and SNEGSKA (reference sequence). V was cut by 5 bases and J by 7 bases, with 9 bases left in between. The CDR3 contains 11 residues. The CDR3 sequence is CSAPTANEQFF. The CDR3 DNA reads TGCAGTGCTCCGACAGCGAATGAGCAGTTCTTC.

This chain uses TRBV5-4 with TRBJ2-7; 7 bases are shared with TRBD1. The V gene's germline CDR1 is SGHNT and CDR2 YYREEE (reference sequence). This CDR3 is built from 15 residues. After removal of 3 bases from V and 6 bases from J, the junction contained 12 bases not matched to a gene. The CDR3 DNA reads TGTGCCAGCAGCTCGGACAGGCCAATACCGGGCGAGCAGTACTTC. It codes for CASSSDRPIPGEQYF.

The J gene is TRBJ2-7, the V gene TRBV28, with a possible D match to TRBD2 (5 bases). Per germline, CDR1 MDHEN and CDR2 SYDVKM. The V end lost 5 bases, the J end lost 2 bases, and 22 bases lay between the germline ends. The CDR3 runs 17 residues. The CDR3 here is CASSLHPEGKSTYEQYF. DNA for the CDR3: TGTGCCAGCAGTCTCCACCCAGAGGGCAAGTCCACCTACGAGCAGTACTTC.

The chain's CDR3 is CASSSADRLSGNTIYF. CDR3 nucleotides: TGTGCCAGCAGTAGTGCGGACAGGCTCTCTGGAAACACCATATATTTT. The chain links TRBV28 to TRBJ1-3; 7 bases agree with TRBD1. This CDR3 region has 16 residues. The junction had 7 bases not matched to a gene; V was cut back by 5 bases and J by 0 bases. Germline CDR1 is MDHEN and CDR2 is SYDVKM. The complete variable domain, with remaining parts taken from reference TRBV28 and TRBJ1-3, reads DVKVTQSSRYLVKRTGEKVFLECVQDMDHENMFWYRQDPGLGLRLIYFSYDVKMKEKGDIPEGYSVSREKKERFSLILESASTNQTSMYLCASSSADRLSGNTIYFGEGSWLTVV.